This TCR beta chain was sequenced in a study of cytomegalovirus exposure and HLA in healthy donors. Study results and limitations: The study labeled 164 TCR beta chains cytomegalovirus-associated. Using the classifier, cytomegalovirus status was reportedly diagnosed with high specificity and sensitivity. The authors reported that TCR beta sequences could predict HLA-A and HLA-B alleles. These predictions were accurate for most subjects in the first cohort. Apparent HLA restriction characterized most CMV-associated TCR beta chains in a later analysis.

Of note for this clone: Its antigen is unknown.

It was with 60 Vbeta and 13 Jbeta primers that the PCR ran. Profiled with immunoSEQ multiplex PCR; TCRdb holds only in-frame clones, not every one. The sample consists of some 200,000 clones, about four fifths of them appearing once. V was clipped by 4 bases and J by 7 bases; unmatched bases: 7. In germline, CDR1 is SGHDT, CDR2 YYEEEE. The CDR3 sequence is 14 residues long. The chain has TRBV5-6 and TRBJ1-2; TRBD1 matches at 10 bases. The sample was PBMCs. The receptor comes from a woman in her fifties or sixties in good health and CMV-seropositive. The chain's CDR3 is CASSGGQGDGGYTF. The CDR3 DNA reads as TGTGCCAGCAGCGGAGGACAGGGGGATGGTGGCTACACCTTC.